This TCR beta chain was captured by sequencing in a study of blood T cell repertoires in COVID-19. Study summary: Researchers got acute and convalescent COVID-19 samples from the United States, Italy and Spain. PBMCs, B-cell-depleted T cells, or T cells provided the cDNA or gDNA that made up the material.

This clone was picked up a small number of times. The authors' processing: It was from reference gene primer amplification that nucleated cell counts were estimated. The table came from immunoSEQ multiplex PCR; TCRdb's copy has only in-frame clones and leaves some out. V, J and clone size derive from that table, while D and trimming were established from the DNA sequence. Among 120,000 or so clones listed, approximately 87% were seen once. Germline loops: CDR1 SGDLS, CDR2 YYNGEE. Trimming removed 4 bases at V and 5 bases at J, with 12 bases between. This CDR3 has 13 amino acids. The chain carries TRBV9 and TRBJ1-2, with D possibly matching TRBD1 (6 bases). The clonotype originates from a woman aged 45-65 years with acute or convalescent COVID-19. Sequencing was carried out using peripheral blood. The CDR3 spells CASSLEGGYGYTF. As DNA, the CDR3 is TGTGCCAGCAGCCTCGAGGGGGGGTATGGCTACACCTTC.